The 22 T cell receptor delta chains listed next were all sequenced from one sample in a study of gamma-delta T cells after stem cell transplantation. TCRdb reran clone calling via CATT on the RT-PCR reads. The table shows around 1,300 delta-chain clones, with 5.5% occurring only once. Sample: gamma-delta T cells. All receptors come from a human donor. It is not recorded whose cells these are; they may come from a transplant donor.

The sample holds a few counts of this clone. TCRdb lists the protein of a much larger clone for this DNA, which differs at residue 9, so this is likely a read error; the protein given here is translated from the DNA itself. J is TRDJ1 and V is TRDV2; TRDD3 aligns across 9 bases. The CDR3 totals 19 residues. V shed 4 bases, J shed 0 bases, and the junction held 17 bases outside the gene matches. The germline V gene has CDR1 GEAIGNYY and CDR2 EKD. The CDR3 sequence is CACDSLWGMPDVDTDKLIF. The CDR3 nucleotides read TGTGCCTGTGATTCGCTCTGGGGGATGCCCGATGTGGACACCGATAAACTCATCTTT.

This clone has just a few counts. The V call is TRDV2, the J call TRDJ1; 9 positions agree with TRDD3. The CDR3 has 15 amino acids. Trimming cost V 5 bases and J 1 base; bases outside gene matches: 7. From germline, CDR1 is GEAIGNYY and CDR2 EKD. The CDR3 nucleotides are TGTGCCTGTGGCCGTCTGGGGGATTCCACCGATAAACTCATCTTT. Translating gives CACGRLGDSTDKLIF.

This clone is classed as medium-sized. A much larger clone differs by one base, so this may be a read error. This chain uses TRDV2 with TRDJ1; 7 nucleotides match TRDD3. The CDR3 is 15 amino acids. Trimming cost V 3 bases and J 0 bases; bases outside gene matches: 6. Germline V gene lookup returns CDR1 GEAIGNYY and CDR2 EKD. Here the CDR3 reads CACDRLGSDTDKLIF. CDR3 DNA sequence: TGTGCCTGTGACCGACTGGGGTCCGACACCGATAAACTCATCTTT.

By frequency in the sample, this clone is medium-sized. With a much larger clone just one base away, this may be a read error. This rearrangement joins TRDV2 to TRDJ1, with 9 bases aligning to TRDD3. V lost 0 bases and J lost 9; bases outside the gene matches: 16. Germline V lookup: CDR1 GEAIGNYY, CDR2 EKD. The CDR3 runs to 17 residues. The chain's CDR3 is CACDTLRTLGDEGELIF. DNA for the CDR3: TGTGCCTGTGACACCTTAAGAACGCTGGGGGATGAGGGTGAACTCATCTTT.

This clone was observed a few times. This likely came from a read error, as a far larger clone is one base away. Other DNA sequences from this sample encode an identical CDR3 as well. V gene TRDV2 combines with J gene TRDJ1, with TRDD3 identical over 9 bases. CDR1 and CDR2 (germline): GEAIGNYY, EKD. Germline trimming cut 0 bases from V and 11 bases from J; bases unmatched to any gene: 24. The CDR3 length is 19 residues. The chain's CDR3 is CACDTLGALGDSLAVKLIF. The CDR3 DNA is TGTGCCTGTGACACCCTCGGGGCACTGGGGGACTCCCTCGCAGTAAAGCTCATCTTT.

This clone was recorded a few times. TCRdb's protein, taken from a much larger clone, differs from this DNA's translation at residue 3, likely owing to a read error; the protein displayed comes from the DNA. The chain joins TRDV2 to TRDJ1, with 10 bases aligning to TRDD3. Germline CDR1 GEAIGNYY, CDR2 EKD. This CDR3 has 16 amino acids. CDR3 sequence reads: CAGDSLLGDHHDKLIF. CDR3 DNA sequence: TGTGCCGGTGACTCCTTACTGGGGGATCATCACGATAAACTCATCTTT.

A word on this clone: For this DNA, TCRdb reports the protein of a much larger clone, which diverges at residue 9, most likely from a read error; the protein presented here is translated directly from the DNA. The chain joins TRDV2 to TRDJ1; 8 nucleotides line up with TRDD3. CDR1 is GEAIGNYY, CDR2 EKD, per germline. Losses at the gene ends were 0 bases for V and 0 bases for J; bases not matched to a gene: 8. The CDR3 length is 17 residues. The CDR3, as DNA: TGTGCCTGTGACACCGTCTGGGGGAGCGAGTACACCGATAAACTCATCTTT. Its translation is CACDTVWGSEYTDKLIF.

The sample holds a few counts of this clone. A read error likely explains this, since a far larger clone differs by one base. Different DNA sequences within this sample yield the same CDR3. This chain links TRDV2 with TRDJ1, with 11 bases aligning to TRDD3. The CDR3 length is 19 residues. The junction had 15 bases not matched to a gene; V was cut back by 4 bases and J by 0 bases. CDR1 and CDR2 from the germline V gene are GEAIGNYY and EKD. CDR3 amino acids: CACDSLWGIPDVDTDKLIF. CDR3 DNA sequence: TGTGCCTGTGATTCGCTCTGGGGGATACCTGATGTGGACACCGATAAACTCATCTTT.

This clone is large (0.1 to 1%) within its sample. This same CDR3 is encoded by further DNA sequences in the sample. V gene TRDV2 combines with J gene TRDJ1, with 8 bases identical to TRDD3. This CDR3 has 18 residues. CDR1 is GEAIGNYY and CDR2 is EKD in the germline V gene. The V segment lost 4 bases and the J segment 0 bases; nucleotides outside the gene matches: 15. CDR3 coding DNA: TGTGCCTGTGAACTCCTGTACTGGGGGGCCCTGGACACCGATAAACTCATCTTT. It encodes CACELLYWGALDTDKLIF.

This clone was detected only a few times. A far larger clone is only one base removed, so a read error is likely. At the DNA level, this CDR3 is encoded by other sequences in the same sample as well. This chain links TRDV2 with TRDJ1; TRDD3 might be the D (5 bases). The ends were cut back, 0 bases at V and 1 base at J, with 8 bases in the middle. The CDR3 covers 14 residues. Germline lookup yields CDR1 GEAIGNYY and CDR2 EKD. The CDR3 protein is CACDTVGGTDKLIF. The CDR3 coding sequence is TGTGCCTGTGACACCGTAGGGGGCACCGATAAACTCATCTTT.

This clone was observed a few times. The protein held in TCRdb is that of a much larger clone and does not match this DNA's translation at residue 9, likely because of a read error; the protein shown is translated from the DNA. The chain's CDR3 is CACDTVLGVPSWDTRQMFF. As DNA, the CDR3 is TGTGCCTGTGACACCGTACTGGGGGTCCCCTCTTGGGACACCCGACAGATGTTTTTC. This sequence joins TRDV2 and TRDJ3; 8 bases match TRDD3. There are 19 residues in the CDR3. The germline V gene has CDR1 GEAIGNYY and CDR2 EKD. The J segment lost 4 bases and the V segment lost 0 bases, leaving 10 bases of the junction unmatched.

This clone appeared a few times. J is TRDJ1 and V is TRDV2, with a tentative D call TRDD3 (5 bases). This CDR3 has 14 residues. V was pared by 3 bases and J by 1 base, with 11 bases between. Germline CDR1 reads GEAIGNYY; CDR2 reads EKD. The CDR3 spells CACDLTGITDKLIF. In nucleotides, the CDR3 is TGTGCCTGTGACCTTACTGGAATCACCGATAAACTCATCTTT.

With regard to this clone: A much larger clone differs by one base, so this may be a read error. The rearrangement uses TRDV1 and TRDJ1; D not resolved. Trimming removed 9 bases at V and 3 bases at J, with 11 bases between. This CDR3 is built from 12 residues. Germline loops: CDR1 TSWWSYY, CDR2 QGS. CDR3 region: CALPPLADKLIF. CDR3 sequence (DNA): TGTGCTCTGCCCCCTTTAGCCGATAAACTCATCTTT.

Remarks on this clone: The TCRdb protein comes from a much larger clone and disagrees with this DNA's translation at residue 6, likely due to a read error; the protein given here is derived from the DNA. The CDR3: CACDTILYTDKLIF. The CDR3 DNA reads as TGTGCCTGTGACACCATACTTTACACCGATAAACTCATCTTT. This sequence joins TRDV2 and TRDJ1; the D is unclear. Germline V lookup: CDR1 GEAIGNYY, CDR2 EKD. The CDR3 sequence is 14 residues long. The ends were cut back, 0 bases at V and 0 bases at J, with 7 bases in the middle.

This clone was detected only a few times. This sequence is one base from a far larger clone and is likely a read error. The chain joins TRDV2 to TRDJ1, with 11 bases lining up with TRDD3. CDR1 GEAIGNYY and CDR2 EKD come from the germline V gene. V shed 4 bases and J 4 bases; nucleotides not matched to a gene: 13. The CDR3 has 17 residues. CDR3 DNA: TGTGCCTGTGAGAGCCTCGGTGGGGGATACGCAAACGATAAACTCATCTTT. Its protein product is CACESLGGGYANDKLIF.

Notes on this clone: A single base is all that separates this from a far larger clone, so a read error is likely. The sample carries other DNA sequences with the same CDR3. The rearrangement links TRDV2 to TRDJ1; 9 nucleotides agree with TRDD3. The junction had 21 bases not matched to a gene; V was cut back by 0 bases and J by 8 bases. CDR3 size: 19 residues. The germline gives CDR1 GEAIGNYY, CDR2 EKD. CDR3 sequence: CACDTLGALGDSLAVKLIF. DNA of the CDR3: TGTGCCTGTGACACCCTCGGGGCACTGGGGGACTCCCTCGCAGTGAAACTCATCTTT.

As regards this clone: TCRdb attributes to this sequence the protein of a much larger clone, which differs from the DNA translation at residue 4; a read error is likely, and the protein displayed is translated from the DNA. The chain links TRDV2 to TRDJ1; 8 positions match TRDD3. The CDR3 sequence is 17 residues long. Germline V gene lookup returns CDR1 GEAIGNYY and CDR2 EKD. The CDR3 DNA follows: TGTGCCTGTAACACCGTCTGGGGGAACGAGTACACCGATAAACTCATCTTT. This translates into CACNTVWGNEYTDKLIF.

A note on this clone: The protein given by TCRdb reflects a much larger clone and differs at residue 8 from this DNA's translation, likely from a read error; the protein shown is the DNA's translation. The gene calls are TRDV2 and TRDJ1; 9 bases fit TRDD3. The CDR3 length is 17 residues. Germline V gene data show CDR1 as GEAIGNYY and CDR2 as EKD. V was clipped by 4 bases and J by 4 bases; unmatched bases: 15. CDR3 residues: CACEGLGRGYANDKLIF. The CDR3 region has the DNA TGTGCCTGTGAGGGCCTCGGTAGGGGATACGCAAACGATAAACTCATCTTT.

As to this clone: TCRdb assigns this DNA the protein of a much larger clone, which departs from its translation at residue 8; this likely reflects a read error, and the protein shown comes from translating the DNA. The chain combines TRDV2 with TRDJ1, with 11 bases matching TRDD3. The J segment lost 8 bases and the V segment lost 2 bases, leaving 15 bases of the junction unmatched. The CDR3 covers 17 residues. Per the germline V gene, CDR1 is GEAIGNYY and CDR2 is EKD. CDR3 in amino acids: CACDIVTNGGYAGKLIF. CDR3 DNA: TGTGCCTGTGACATCGTTACGAATGGGGGATACGCTGGGAAACTCATCTTT.

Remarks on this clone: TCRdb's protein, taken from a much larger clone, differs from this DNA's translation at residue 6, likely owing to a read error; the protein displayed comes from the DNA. This chain's CDR3 is CACDPISGGIQGVNTDKLIF. The DNA for the CDR3 is TGTGCCTGTGACCCAATCTCTGGCGGGATACAGGGCGTCAACACCGATAAACTCATCTTT. The V call is TRDV2, the J call TRDJ1; 7 bases are a match to TRDD3. This CDR3 contains 20 residues. Germline values: CDR1 GEAIGNYY, CDR2 EKD. The V and J ends lost 3 bases and 0 bases, in that order; junction bases with no gene match: 21.

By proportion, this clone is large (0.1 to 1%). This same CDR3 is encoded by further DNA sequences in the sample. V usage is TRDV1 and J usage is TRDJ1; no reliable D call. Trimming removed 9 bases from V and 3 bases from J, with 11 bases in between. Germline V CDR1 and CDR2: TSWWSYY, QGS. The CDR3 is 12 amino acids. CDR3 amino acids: CALLPLADKLIF. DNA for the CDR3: TGTGCTCTGCTCCCTTTAGCCGATAAACTCATCTTT.

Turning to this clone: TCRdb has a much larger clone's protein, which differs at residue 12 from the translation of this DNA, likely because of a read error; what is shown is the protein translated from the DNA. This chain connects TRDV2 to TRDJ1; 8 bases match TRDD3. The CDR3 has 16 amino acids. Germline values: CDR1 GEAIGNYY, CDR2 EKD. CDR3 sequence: CACDTVGIQGTEKLIF. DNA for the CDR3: TGTGCCTGTGACACCGTGGGGATACAAGGGACCGAAAAACTCATCTTT.